One and the same sample provided the 25 T cell receptor beta chains below, sequenced in a study of blood T cell repertoires in COVID-19. Assay: immunoSEQ multiplex PCR; the TCRdb copy retains only in-frame clones and omits some. The repertoire holds almost 50,000 clones, with roughly 84% as singletons. Sequencing was done on a sample of peripheral blood. The receptors come from a man aged 50-60 years with acute or convalescent COVID-19.

The rearrangement joins TRBV20-1 to TRBJ2-1; D gene unclear. CDR1 is DFQATT, CDR2 SNEGSKA, per germline (reference sequence). Trimming shortened V by 3 bases and J by 3 bases, and 9 bases separated the two germline ends. CDR3 size: 13 residues. This CDR3 reads CSASLQLYNEQFF. The DNA of the CDR3 is TGCAGTGCTAGTTTACAGCTCTACAATGAGCAGTTCTTC.

DNA of the CDR3: TGTGCCAGCAGTTCGACTAGAGCTGGAAACACCATATATTTT. Its protein product is CASSSTRAGNTIYF. The V and J genes are TRBV2 and TRBJ1-3; D ambiguous. The CDR3 has 14 amino acids. Germline V CDR1 and CDR2: SNHLY, FYNNEI. The V gene lost 5 bases and the J gene lost 2 bases, with 10 bases spanning the gap.

The rearrangement links TRBV4-3 to TRBJ1-3; D is undetermined. The CDR3 runs to 15 residues. Trimming shortened V by 4 bases and J by 0 bases, and 10 bases separated the two germline ends. Germline values: CDR1 LGHNA, CDR2 YSLEER. CDR3 coding DNA: TGCGCCAGCAGCCCTACTCGCGGCTCTGGAAACACCATATATTTT. It is translated as CASSPTRGSGNTIYF.

The chain is built from TRBV6-6 and TRBJ1-5; weak D call: TRBD1 (6 bases). In germline, CDR1 is MNHNY, CDR2 SVGAGI (reference sequence). The CDR3 sequence is 12 residues long. V lost 6 bases and J lost 5, with 8 bases in between. The CDR3 coding sequence is TGTGCCAGCAGGACAGGAGATCAGCCCCAGCATTTT. As protein: CASRTGDQPQHF.

V usage is TRBV30 and J usage is TRBJ1-1; D is possibly TRBD1 (5 bases). In germline, CDR1 is GTSNPN, CDR2 SVGIG (reference sequence). There are 15 residues in the CDR3. The V and J ends lost 0 bases and 4 bases respectively, with 15 bases between them. CDR3 sequence reads: CAWSVREWRGTEAFF. The CDR3 nucleotides read TGTGCCTGGAGTGTCCGGGAGTGGAGGGGCACTGAAGCTTTCTTT.

The V gene is TRBV2, the J gene TRBJ2-7, with D possibly matching TRBD2 (6 bases). With 4 bases removed from V and 2 bases from J, the gap between germline ends came to 15 bases. CDR3 length: 15 residues. CDR1 and CDR2 (germline): SNHLY, FYNNEI. The CDR3 nucleotides are TGTGCCAGCAGTGCGATTACAGCGGGCACCTACGAGCAGTACTTC. It encodes CASSAITAGTYEQYF.

This sequence joins TRBV6-5 and TRBJ2-5; TRBD2 might be the D (5 bases). The V gene's germline CDR1 is MNHEY and CDR2 SVGAGI. V was pared by 9 bases and J by 2 bases, with 16 bases between. This CDR3 is built from 14 residues. The CDR3 region has the DNA TGTGCCAGACGTACGGACTTGAAACAAGAGACCCAGTACTTC. This gives the protein CARRTDLKQETQYF.

This rearrangement joins TRBV19 to TRBJ2-7, with TRBD2 identical over 13 bases. From germline, CDR1 is LNHDA and CDR2 SQIVND (reference sequence). CDR3 length equals 16 residues. Unmatched junction bases numbered 9, after V lost 6 bases and J lost 4 bases. The CDR3 bases are TGTGCCAGTAGCCCCGCCGGACTAGCGGGAGTGTACGAGCAGTACTTC. Residues: CASSPAGLAGVYEQYF.

This CDR3 reads CASSLGGGSPLHF. The CDR3 DNA reads TGTGCCAGCAGCTTGGGCGGGGGGTCACCCCTCCACTTT. J is TRBJ1-6 and V is TRBV5-6; possibly TRBD1 for D (5 bases). Per germline, CDR1 SGHDT and CDR2 YYEEEE. The CDR3 is 13 amino acids. Between the trimmed V and J ends, which lost 0 bases and 10 bases, there was a span of 8 bases.

The J gene is TRBJ1-3, the V gene TRBV5-6; 10 positions agree with TRBD1. The ends lost 4 bases at V and 0 bases at J; junction bases unmatched: 10. The CDR3 consists of 18 residues. CDR1 is SGHDT, CDR2 YYEEEE, per germline. CDR3 DNA sequence: TGTGCCAGCAGCCGCGGGACAGGGGCTACAATCTCTGGAAACACCATATATTTT. Its translation: CASSRGTGATISGNTIYF. Full variable domain (missing parts from reference TRBV5-6 and TRBJ1-3): DAGVTQSPTHLIKTRGQQVTLRCSPKSGHDTVSWYQQALGQGPQFIFQYYEEEERQRGNFPDRFSGHQFPNYSSELNVNALLLGDSALYLCASSRGTGATISGNTIYFGEGSWLTVV.

The chain carries TRBV10-3 and TRBJ1-5; 11 nucleotides agree with TRBD1. Germline CDR1 and CDR2: ENHRY and SYGVKD. J gave up 2 bases and V 2 bases, and 2 bases lay outside the gene matches. CDR3 length: 16 residues. The CDR3 DNA sequence: TGTGCCATCAGTGAGAGGGGACAGGGGGGCAATCAGCCCCAGCATTTT. Amino acid sequence: CAISERGQGGNQPQHF.

This chain links TRBV15 with TRBJ2-5; 7 bases align to TRBD1. The CDR3 is 15 amino acids. V gave up 6 bases and J gave up 5 bases; unmatched junction bases: 12. Germline CDR1 LNHNV, CDR2 YYDKDF (reference sequence). The CDR3 spells CATSSNPTGWETQYF. The CDR3 DNA reads TGTGCCACCAGTTCTAACCCGACAGGGTGGGAGACCCAGTACTTC. The full variable domain, its missing parts supplied by reference TRBV15 and TRBJ2-5, is DAMVIQNPRYQVTQFGKPVTLSCSQTLNHNVMYWYQQKSSQAPKLLFHYYDKDFNNEADTPDNFQSRRPNTSFCFLDIRSPGLGDTAMYLCATSSNPTGWETQYFGPGTRLLVL.

This clone was picked up one time. The rearrangement links TRBV2 to TRBJ2-7; 8 bases map to TRBD1. CDR3 size: 15 residues. From germline, CDR1 is SNHLY and CDR2 FYNNEI. V lost 6 bases, J lost 0 bases, and 7 bases stayed unmatched. The CDR3 reads CASSFDRGLSYEQYF. The CDR3, as DNA: TGTGCCAGCAGCTTCGACAGGGGCCTCTCCTACGAGCAGTACTTC.

This chain links TRBV19 with TRBJ1-4; TRBD1 aligns across 7 bases. The length of the CDR3 is 16 residues. The V gene's germline CDR1 is LNHDA and CDR2 SQIVND (reference sequence). CDR3 coding DNA: TGTCCTAACAGGGGCTGCTCGGTTAGCCCTTTCGAAAAACTGTTTTTT. It yields the protein CPNRGCSVSPFEKLFF.

The genes are TRBV27 and TRBJ1-6; D remains unclear. V lost 2 bases to trimming and J lost 9 bases, with 5 bases between them. The V gene's germline CDR1 is MNHEY and CDR2 SMNVEV (reference sequence). The CDR3 runs 12 residues. CDR3: CASSLIGSPLHF. CDR3 coding DNA: TGTGCCAGCAGTTTAATCGGTTCACCCCTCCACTTT.

This rearrangement joins TRBV14 to TRBJ2-1; TRBD1 matches 9 bases. The germline V gene encodes CDR1 SGHDN and CDR2 FVKESK. J was trimmed by 10 bases and V by 4 bases; bases with no gene match: 5. This CDR3 has 13 residues. The chain's CDR3 is CASSLDRGREQFF. The CDR3 bases are TGTGCCAGCAGCCTGGACAGGGGCCGGGAGCAGTTCTTC.

The genes are TRBV6-5 and TRBJ2-3; 8 positions match TRBD1. Germline values: CDR1 MNHEY, CDR2 SVGAGI. V trimming: 5 bases; J trimming: 6 bases; junction bases outside the gene matches: 7. The CDR3 is made up of 14 amino acids. The DNA of the CDR3 is TGTGCCAGCAGTCTCCAGGGGGCGCGGGATACGCAGTATTTT. This gives the protein CASSLQGARDTQYF.

This clone has a single count. The chain joins TRBV27 to TRBJ1-5; possibly TRBD1 for D (5 bases). V shed 8 bases and J shed 3 bases, with 11 bases lying between them. The length of the CDR3 is 13 residues. The V gene's germline CDR1 is MNHEY and CDR2 SMNVEV (reference sequence). The CDR3 DNA is TGTGCCAGCGGGGCCCGGGTCAATCAGCCCCAGCATTTT. It yields the protein CASGARVNQPQHF.

V usage is TRBV4-3 and J usage is TRBJ2-1; TRBD2 matches at 15 bases. CDR1 and CDR2 from the germline V gene are LGHNA and YSLEER. The CDR3 has 20 residues. J lost 0 bases, V lost 6 bases, and 12 bases had no gene match. The CDR3 DNA sequence: TGCGCCAGCAGTAGGCCCGGGACTAGCGGGGGGCGGAGCTCCTACAATGAGCAGTTCTTC. This gives the protein CASSRPGTSGGRSSYNEQFF.

The rearrangement joins TRBV11-2 to TRBJ2-3, with D perhaps TRBD2 (5 bases). This CDR3 contains 14 residues. Germline CDR1 SGHAT, CDR2 FQNNGV. Trimming took 1 base from V and 5 from J, leaving 10 bases between them. The CDR3: CASSLGWERDTQYF. CDR3 nucleotides: TGTGCCAGCAGCTTAGGGTGGGAGCGAGATACGCAGTATTTT.

This chain joins TRBV6-5 and TRBJ1-5; D perhaps matches TRBD1 (6 bases). The V gene's germline CDR1 is MNHEY and CDR2 SVGAGI. Trimming shortened V by 5 bases and J by 0 bases, and 8 bases separated the two germline ends. The CDR3 is 14 residues long. The CDR3 protein is CASSQGSSNQPQHF. CDR3 nucleotides: TGTGCCAGCAGTCAGGGGAGTAGCAATCAGCCCCAGCATTTT.

V usage is TRBV19 and J usage is TRBJ2-7; weak D call: TRBD1 (5 bases). The CDR3 consists of 11 residues. V was shortened by 11 bases and J by 1 base, with 9 bases between the two germline ends. Germline V gene data show CDR1 as LNHDA and CDR2 as SQIVND (reference sequence). CDR3 sequence: CAAGASYEQYF. The CDR3 bases are TGTGCCGCTGGGGCGTCCTACGAGCAGTACTTC.

This clone was seen a single time. The chain joins TRBV7-2 to TRBJ2-7; D is perhaps TRBD1 (6 bases). Germline CDR1 is SGHTA and CDR2 is FQGNSA. V was shortened by 1 base and J by 8 bases, with 12 bases between the two germline ends. CDR3 length: 13 residues. In DNA form, the CDR3 reads TGTGCCAGCAGCTTAGACAGGGAAGAGCAGCAGTACTTC. The encoded protein is CASSLDREEQQYF. The full variable domain, in which reference TRBV7-2 and TRBJ2-7 provide the parts outside the CDR3, is GAGVSQSPSNKVTEKGKDVELRCDPISGHTALYWYRQSLGQGLEFLIYFQGNSAPDKSGLPSDRFSAERTGGSVSTLTIQRTQQEDSAVYLCASSLDREEQQYFGPGTRLTVT.

The chain has TRBV10-3 and TRBJ1-2; no clear D. V dropped 4 bases and J dropped 2 bases, with 5 bases sitting between them. CDR3 length: 12 amino acids. The germline V gene encodes CDR1 ENHRY and CDR2 SYGVKD. CDR3 in DNA: TGTGCCATCAGTGTAGAAAACTATGGCTACACCTTC. This gives the protein CAISVENYGYTF.

This clone was picked up one time. The V call is TRBV3-1 (or the pseudogene TRBV3-2), the J call TRBJ2-1, with TRBD1 matching over 10 bases. With 4 bases clipped from V and 8 bases from J, the junction kept 8 bases outside the gene matches. Germline-derived CDR1 and CDR2 are LGHDT and YNNKEL (reference sequence). The CDR3 runs 15 residues. CDR3 nucleotides: TGTGCCAGCAGCCCAAGACAGGGGGCTTTGTATGAGCAGTTCTTC. This encodes CASSPRQGALYEQFF.